This section outlines one TCR beta chain sequence together with its context. The data belong to a study of blood T cell repertoires in COVID-19. Overall study: Researchers got acute and convalescent COVID-19 samples from the United States, Italy and Spain.

Measured with immunoSEQ multiplex PCR; TCRdb has only the in-frame clones, and not every one. There are roughly 130,000 clones in the sample; about three quarters occur only once, and roughly 15% lies in the top ten. Trimming cost V 6 bases and J 2 bases, with 17 bases left between them. Germline CDR1 MNHEY, CDR2 SVGAGI. The CDR3 totals 15 residues. The clonotype comes from a man over 45 with acute or convalescent COVID-19. Sample: peripheral blood. V is TRBV6-5 and J is TRBJ2-7; D gene uncertain. The chain's CDR3 is CASRMTSSPPYEQYF. CDR3 sequence (DNA): TGTGCCAGCAGGATGACATCCTCCCCGCCCTACGAGCAGTACTTC.